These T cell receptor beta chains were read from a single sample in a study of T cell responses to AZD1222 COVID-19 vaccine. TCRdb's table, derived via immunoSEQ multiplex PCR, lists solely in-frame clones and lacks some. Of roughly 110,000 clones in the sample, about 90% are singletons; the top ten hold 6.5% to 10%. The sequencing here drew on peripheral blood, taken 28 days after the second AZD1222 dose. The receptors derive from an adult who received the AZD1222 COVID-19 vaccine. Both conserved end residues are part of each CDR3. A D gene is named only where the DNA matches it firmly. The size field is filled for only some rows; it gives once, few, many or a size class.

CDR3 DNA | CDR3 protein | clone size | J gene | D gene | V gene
TGTGCCAGCAGCTTTGGGGGACAGGGTAATCAGCCCCAGCATTTT | CASSFGGQGNQPQHF | . | TRBJ1-5 | TRBD1 | TRBV5-8
TGTGCCAGCAGGGGGACTAGCGGCTACGAGCAGTACTTC | CASRGTSGYEQYF | . | TRBJ2-7 | TRBD2 | TRBV27
TGCGCCAGCAGCACATTCCAGCGGGGGGGCCTGAACCAAGAGACCCAGTACTTC | CASSTFQRGGLNQETQYF | once | TRBJ2-5 | TRBD2 | TRBV5-1
TGTGCCAGCAGCACAACAGGGAGAACTGAAGCTTTCTTT | CASSTTGRTEAFF | . | TRBJ1-1 | . | TRBV9
TGTGCCAGCAGCCCGGCCCCCAGTAGCGGGGGAAACCAAGAGACCCAGTACTTC | CASSPAPSSGGNQETQYF | . | TRBJ2-5 | TRBD2 | TRBV3-1/TRBV3-2
TGTGCCACCAGTGATACAGGGTTGGGCAATCAGCCCCAGCATTTT | CATSDTGLGNQPQHF | . | TRBJ1-5 | . | TRBV24-1
TGTGCCAGCAGCGCCGAAGGACAGACACACGGAGGGTCACCCCTCCACTTT | CASSAEGQTHGGSPLHF | . | TRBJ1-6 | . | TRBV9
TGTGCCAGCAGTGAGGGTGCGGGACAAGGGGGCTGGGGCGCTTTCTTT | CASSEGAGQGGWGAFF | once | TRBJ1-1 | TRBD1 | TRBV7-9
TGTGCCAGCAGCTTAGCGGCCGCGAGCATGAACACTGAAGCTTTCTTT | CASSLAAASMNTEAFF | once | TRBJ1-1 | . | TRBV7-2
TGTGCCAGCAGCAGGGGGGCAACAACTAATGAAAAACTGTTTTTT | CASSRGATTNEKLFF | . | TRBJ1-4 | . | TRBV9
TGTGCCACCAGCAGAGATCCATCAGAGACCCAGTACTTC | CATSRDPSETQYF | . | TRBJ2-5 | . | TRBV15
TGTGCCAGCAGCTTATCTGTGGGTGAAACGCGGGAAAAACTGTTTTTT | CASSLSVGETREKLFF | . | TRBJ1-4 | . | TRBV11-1
TGTGCCAGTAGCACCGGACAGAGTCAGCCCTACGAGCAGTACTTC | CASSTGQSQPYEQYF | . | TRBJ2-7 | . | TRBV19
TGTGCCAGCAGCTACTTACAGTACCAAGAGACCCAGTACTTC | CASSYLQYQETQYF | . | TRBJ2-5 | . | TRBV5-4
TGTGCCAGCAGCCACCCTCCGACTAGCGGGGCCGGGGGGACCCAGTACTTC | CASSHPPTSGAGGTQYF | . | TRBJ2-5 | TRBD2 | TRBV3-1/TRBV3-2